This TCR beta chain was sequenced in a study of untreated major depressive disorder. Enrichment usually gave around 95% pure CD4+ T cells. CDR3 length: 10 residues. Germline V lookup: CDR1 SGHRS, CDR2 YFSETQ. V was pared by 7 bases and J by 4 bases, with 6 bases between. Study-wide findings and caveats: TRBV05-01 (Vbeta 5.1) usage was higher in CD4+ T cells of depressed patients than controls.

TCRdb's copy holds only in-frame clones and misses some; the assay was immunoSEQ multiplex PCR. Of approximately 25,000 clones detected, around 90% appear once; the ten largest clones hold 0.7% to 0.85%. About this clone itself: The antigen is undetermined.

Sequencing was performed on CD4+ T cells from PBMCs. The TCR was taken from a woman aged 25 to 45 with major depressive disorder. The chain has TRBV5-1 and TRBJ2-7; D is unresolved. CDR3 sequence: CASGQYEQYF. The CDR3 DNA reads TGCGCCAGCGGCCAATACGAGCAGTACTTC.